This T cell receptor beta chain stems from a study of blood T cell repertoires in COVID-19. For the study at large: Spain, Italy and the United States supplied samples that represented acute and convalescent COVID-19. In each case, the material was cDNA or gDNA derived from T cells, B-cell-depleted T cells, or PBMCs.

In the authors' workflow: Reference gene primer amplification in the assay estimated nucleated cell counts. The repertoire was sequenced with immunoSEQ multiplex PCR; TCRdb's copy has only in-frame clones and lacks some. V, J and clone size reflect that table, while D and trimming were determined from the DNA. The data contain about 98,000 clones, more than 65% of them singletons. Germline V CDR1 and CDR2: MDHEN, SYDVKM. The trim removed 5 bases at V and 0 bases at J, leaving 13 bases unmatched. The CDR3 runs 18 residues. This receptor was obtained from an elderly woman with acute or convalescent COVID-19. Source material: peripheral blood. The chain combines TRBV28 with TRBJ1-3; 7 bases map to TRBD1. CDR3 sequence (DNA): TGTGCCAGCAGTGGATTCAACTTCGGGACAGTCTCTGGAAACACCATATATTTT. Encoded protein: CASSGFNFGTVSGNTIYF.